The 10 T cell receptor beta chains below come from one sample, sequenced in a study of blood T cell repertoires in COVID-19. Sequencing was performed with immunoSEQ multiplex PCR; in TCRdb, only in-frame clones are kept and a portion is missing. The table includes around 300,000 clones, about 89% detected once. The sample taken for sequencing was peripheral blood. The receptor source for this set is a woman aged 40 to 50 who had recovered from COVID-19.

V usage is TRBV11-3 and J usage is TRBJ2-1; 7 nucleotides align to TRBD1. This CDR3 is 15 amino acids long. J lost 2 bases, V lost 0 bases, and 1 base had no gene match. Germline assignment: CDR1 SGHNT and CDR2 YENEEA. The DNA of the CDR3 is TGTGCCAGCAGCTTAGATGGGACAGCCTACAATGAGCAGTTCTTC. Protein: CASSLDGTAYNEQFF.

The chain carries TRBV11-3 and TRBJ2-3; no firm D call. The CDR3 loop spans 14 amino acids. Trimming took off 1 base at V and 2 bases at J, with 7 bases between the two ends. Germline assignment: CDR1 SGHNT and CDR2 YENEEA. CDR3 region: CASSLADSTDTQYF. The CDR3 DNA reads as TGTGCCAGCAGCTTAGCCGACTCCACAGATACGCAGTATTTT.

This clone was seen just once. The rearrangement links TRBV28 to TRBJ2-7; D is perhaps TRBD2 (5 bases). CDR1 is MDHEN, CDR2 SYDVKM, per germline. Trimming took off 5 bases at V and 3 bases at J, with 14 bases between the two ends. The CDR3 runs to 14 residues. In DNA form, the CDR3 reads TGTGCCAGCAGTATCGGAGGCCAAAACTACGAGCAGTACTTC. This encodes CASSIGGQNYEQYF.

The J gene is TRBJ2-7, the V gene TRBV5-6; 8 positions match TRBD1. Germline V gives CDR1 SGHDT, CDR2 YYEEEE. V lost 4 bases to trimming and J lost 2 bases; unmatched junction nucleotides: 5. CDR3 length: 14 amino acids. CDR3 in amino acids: CASSPGTGAYEQYF. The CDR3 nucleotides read TGTGCCAGCAGCCCCGGGACAGGAGCCTACGAGCAGTACTTC. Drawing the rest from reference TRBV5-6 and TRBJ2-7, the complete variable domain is DAGVTQSPTHLIKTRGQQVTLRCSPKSGHDTVSWYQQALGQGPQFIFQYYEEEERQRGNFPDRFSGHQFPNYSSELNVNALLLGDSALYLCASSPGTGAYEQYFGPGTRLTVT.

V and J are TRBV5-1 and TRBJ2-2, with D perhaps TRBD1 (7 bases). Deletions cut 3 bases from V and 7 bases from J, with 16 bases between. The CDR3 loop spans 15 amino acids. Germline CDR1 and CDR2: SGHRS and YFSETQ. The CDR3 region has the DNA TGCGCCAGCAGCTCGAGACAGGGAGGTGGCGGGGAGCTGTTTTTT. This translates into CASSSRQGGGGELFF.

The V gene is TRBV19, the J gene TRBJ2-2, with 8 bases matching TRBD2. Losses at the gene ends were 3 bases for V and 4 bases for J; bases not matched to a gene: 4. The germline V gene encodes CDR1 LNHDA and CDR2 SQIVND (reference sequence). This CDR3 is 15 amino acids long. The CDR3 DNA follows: TGTGCCAGTAGTATCGGGACTAGGGTCACCGGGGAGCTGTTTTTT. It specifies CASSIGTRVTGELFF. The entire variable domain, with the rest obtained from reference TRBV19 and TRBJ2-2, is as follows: DGGITQSPKYLFRKEGQNVTLSCEQNLNHDAMYWYRQDPGQGLRLIYYSQIVNDFQKGDIAEGYSVSREKKESFPLTVTSAQKNPTAFYLCASSIGTRVTGELFFGEGSRLTVL.

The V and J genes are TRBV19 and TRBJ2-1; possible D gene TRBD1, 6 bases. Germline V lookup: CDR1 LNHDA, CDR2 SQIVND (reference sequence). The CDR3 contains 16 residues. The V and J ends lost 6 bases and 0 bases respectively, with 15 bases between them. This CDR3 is CASRLTGPYSYNEQFF. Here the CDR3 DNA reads TGTGCCAGTAGGCTGACAGGACCGTACTCCTACAATGAGCAGTTCTTC. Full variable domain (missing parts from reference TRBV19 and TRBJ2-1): DGGITQSPKYLFRKEGQNVTLSCEQNLNHDAMYWYRQDPGQGLRLIYYSQIVNDFQKGDIAEGYSVSREKKESFPLTVTSAQKNPTAFYLCASRLTGPYSYNEQFFGPGTRLTVL.

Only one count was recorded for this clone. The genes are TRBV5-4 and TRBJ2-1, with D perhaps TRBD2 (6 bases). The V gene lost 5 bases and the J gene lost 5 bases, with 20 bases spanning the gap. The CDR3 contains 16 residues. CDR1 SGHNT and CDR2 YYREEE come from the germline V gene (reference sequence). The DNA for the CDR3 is TGTGCCAGCAGTCCACCGGGGGAACGCGCTAACAATGAGCAGTTCTTC. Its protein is CASSPPGERANNEQFF.

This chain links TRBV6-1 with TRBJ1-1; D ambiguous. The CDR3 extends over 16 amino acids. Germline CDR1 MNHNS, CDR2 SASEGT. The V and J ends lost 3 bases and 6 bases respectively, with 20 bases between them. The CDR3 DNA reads TGTGCCAGCAGTGATTCCCTCCTGACTCGTCGCGCTGAAGCTTTCTTT. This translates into CASSDSLLTRRAEAFF.

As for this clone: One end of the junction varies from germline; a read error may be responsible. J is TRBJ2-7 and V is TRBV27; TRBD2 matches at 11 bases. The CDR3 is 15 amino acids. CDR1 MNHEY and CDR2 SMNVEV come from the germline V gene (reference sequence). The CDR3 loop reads CASRKTSGELYGFHF. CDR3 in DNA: TGTGCCAGCAGAAAGACTAGCGGGGAGTTATACGGTTTTCACTTC.